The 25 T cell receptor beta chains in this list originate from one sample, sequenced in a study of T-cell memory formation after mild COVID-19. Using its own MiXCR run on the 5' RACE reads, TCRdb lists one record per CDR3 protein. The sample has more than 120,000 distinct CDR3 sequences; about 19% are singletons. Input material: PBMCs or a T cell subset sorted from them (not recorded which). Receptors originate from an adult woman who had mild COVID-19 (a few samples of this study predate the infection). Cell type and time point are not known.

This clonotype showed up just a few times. In DNA form, the CDR3 reads TGTGCCAGCACCCAGAGGGGGGTCGAGCAGTACTTC. This codes for CASTQRGVEQYF. The chain links TRBV6-2 or TRBV6-3 to TRBJ2-7; D tentatively reads TRBD1 or TRBD2 (6 bases each). Germline CDR1 MNHEY, CDR2 SVGEGT. This CDR3 contains 12 residues. Trimming removed 7 bases from V and 6 bases from J, with 13 bases in between.

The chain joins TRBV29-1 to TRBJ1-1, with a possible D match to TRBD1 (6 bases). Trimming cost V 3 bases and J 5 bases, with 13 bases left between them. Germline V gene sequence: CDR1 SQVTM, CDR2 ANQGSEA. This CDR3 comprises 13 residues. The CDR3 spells CSVEPGARTEAFF. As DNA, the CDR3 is TGCAGCGTTGAGCCGGGGGCGAGGACTGAAGCTTTCTTT.

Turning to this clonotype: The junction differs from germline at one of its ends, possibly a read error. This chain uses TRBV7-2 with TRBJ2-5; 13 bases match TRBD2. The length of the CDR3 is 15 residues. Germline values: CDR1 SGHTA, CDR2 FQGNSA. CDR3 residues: CASTLLAGGGETQYF. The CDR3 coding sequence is TGTGCCAGCACCTTACTAGCGGGAGGGGGAGAGACCCAGTACTTC.

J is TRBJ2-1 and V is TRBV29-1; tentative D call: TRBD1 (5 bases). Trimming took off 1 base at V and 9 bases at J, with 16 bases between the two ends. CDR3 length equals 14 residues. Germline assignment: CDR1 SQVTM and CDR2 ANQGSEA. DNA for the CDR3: TGCAGCGTTGAAGTTCCAGGGAACTGGGGTGAGCAGTTCTTC. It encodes CSVEVPGNWGEQFF.

The CDR3 protein is CAWKAQKDNSPLHF. CDR3 bases: TGTGCCTGGAAGGCACAGAAGGATAATTCACCCCTCCACTTT. V is TRBV30 and J is TRBJ1-6; D is undetermined. CDR1 and CDR2 (germline): GTSNPN, SVGIG (reference sequence). The ends were cut back, 4 bases at V and 5 bases at J, with 12 bases in the middle. CDR3 length equals 14 residues.

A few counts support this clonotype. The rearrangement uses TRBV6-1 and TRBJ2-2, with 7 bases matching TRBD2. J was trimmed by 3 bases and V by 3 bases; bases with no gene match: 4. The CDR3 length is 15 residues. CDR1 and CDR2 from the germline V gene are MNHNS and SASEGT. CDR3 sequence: CASSDGGGYTGELFF. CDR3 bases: TGTGCCAGCAGTGATGGGGGGGGGTACACCGGGGAGCTGTTTTTT.

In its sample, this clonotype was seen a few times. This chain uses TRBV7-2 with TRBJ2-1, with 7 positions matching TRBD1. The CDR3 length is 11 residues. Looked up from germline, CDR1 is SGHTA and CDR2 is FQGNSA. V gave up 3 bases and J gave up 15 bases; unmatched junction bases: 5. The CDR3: CASSFGTVRFF. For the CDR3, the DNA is TGTGCCAGCAGCTTCGGGACAGTGCGGTTCTTC.

The CDR3 DNA sequence: TGTGCCTGGAGTGTTGGTGCGAGCAATCAGCCCCAGCATTTT. This codes for CAWSVGASNQPQHF. The chain has TRBV30 and TRBJ1-5; unclear D gene. CDR3 length: 14 residues. Deletions cut 0 bases from V and 1 base from J, with 7 bases between. Looked up from germline, CDR1 is GTSNPN and CDR2 is SVGIG (reference sequence). The whole variable domain, filled in from reference TRBV30 and TRBJ1-5, reads SQTIHQWPATLVQPVGSPLSLECTVEGTSNPNLYWYRQAAGRGLQLLFYSVGIGQISSEVPQNLSASRPQDRQFILSSKKLLLSDSGFYLCAWSVGASNQPQHFGDGTRLSIL.

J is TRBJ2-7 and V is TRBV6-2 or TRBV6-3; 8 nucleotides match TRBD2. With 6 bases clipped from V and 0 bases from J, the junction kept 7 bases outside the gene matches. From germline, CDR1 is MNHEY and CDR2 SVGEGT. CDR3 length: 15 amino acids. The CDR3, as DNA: TGTGCCAGCAGCCTCGGGGGGGCCCCCTCCTACGAGCAGTACTTC. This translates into CASSLGGAPSYEQYF.

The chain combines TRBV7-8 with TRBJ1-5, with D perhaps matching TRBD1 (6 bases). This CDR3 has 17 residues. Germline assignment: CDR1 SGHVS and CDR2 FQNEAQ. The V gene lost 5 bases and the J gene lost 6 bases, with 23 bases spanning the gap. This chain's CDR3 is CASSPGGGGLVGQPQHF. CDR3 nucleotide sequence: TGTGCCAGCAGCCCAGGCGGCGGGGGGCTGGTAGGTCAGCCCCAGCATTTT.

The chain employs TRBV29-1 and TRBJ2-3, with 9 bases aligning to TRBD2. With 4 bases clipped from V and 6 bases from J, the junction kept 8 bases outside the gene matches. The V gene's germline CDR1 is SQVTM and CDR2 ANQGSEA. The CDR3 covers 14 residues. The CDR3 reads CSVGPGLASDTQYF. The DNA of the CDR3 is TGCAGCGTTGGGCCGGGACTAGCATCCGATACGCAGTATTTT.

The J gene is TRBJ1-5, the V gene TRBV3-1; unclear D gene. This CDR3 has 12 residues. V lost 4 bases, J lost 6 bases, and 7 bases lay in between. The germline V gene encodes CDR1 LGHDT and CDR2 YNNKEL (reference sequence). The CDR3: CASSLDTQPQHF. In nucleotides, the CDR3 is TGTGCCAGCAGCCTCGACACTCAGCCCCAGCATTTT. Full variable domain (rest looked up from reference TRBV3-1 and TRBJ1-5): DTAVSQTPKYLVTQMGNDKSIKCEQNLGHDTMYWYKQDSKKFLKIMFSYNNKELIINETVPNRFSPKSPDKAHLNLHINSLELGDSAVYFCASSLDTQPQHFGDGTRLSIL.

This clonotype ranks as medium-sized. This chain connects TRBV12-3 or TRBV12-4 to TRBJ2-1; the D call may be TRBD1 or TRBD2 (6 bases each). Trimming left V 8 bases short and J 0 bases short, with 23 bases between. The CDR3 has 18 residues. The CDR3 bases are TGTGCCAGCGACAGTTTCGGTTTAGGGGGGAGCTCCTACAATGAGCAGTTCTTC. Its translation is CASDSFGLGGSSYNEQFF.

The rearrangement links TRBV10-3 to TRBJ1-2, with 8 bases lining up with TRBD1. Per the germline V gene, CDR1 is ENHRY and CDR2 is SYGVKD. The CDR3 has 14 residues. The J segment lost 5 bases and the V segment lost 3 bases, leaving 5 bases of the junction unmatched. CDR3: CAISEQQGVYGYTF. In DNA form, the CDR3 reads TGTGCCATCAGTGAACAACAGGGGGTGTATGGCTACACCTTC.

The DNA for the CDR3 is TGTGCCAGCTCACCACCGGACAGCCGGGCCCAGCATTTT. Residues: CASSPPDSRAQHF. The J gene is TRBJ1-5, the V gene TRBV18, with D maybe TRBD1 (6 bases). CDR1 KGHSH and CDR2 LQKENI come from the germline V gene. The CDR3 consists of 13 residues. V was shortened by 0 bases and J by 11 bases, with 11 bases between the two germline ends.

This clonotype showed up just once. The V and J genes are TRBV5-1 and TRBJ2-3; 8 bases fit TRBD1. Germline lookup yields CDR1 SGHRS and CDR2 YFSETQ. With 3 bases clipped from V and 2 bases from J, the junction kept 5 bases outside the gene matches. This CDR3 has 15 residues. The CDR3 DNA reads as TGCGCCAGCAGCTGGGACAGGTCCCTCACAGATACGCAGTATTTT. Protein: CASSWDRSLTDTQYF.

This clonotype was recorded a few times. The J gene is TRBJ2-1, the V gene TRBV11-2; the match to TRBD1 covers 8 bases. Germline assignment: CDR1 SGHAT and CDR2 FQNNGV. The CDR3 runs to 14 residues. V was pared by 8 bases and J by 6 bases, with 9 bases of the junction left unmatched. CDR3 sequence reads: CASSSMDRVNEQFF. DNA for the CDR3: TGTGCCAGCTCATCCATGGACAGGGTCAATGAGCAGTTCTTC. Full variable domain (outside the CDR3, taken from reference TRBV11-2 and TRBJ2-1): EAGVAQSPRYKIIEKRQSVAFWCNPISGHATLYWYQQILGQGPKLLIQFQNNGVVDDSQLPKDRFSAERLKGVDSTLKIQPAKLEDSAVYLCASSSMDRVNEQFFGPGTRLTVL.

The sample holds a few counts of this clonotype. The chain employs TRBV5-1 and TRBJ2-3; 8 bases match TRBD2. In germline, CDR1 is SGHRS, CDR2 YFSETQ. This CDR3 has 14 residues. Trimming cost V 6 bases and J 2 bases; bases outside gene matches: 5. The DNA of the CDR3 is TGCGCCAGCACCAGAGCGGGAGCCACAGATACGCAGTATTTT. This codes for CASTRAGATDTQYF.

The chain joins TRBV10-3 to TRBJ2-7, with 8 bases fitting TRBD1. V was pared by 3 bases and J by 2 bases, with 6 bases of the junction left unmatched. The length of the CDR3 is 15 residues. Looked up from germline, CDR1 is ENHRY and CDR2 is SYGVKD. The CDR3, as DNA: TGTGCCATCAGTGATGGGGACAGGATCCCCTACGAGCAGTACTTC. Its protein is CAISDGDRIPYEQYF.

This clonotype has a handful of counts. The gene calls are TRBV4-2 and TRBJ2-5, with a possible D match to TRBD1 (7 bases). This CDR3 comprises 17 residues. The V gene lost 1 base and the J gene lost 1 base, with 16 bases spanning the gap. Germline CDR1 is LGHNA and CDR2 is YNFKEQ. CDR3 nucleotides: TGTGCCAGCAGCCAAGGAGGAGGGGGCTCGGGCCAAGAGACCCAGTACTTC. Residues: CASSQGGGGSGQETQYF.

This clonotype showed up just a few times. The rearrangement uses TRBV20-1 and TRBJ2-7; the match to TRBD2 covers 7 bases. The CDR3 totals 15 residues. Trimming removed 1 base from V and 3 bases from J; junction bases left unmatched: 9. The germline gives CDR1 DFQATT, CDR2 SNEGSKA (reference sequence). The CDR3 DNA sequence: TGCAGTGCTAGAGGACGGGGGGTTATTGGCTACGAGCAGTACTTC. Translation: CSARGRGVIGYEQYF.

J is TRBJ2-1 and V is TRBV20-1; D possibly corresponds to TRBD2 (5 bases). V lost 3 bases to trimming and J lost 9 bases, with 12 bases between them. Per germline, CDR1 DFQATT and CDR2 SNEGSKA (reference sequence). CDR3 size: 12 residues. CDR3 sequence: CSASHGSIEQFF. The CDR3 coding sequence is TGCAGTGCTAGCCATGGGAGTATTGAGCAGTTCTTC.

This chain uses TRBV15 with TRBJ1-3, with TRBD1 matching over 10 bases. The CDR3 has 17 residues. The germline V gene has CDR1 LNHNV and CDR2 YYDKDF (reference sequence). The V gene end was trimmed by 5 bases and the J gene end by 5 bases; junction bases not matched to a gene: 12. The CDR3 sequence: CATSGRLGQGVRNTIYF. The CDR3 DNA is TGTGCCACCAGCGGGAGGCTTGGACAGGGGGTACGAAACACCATATATTTT.

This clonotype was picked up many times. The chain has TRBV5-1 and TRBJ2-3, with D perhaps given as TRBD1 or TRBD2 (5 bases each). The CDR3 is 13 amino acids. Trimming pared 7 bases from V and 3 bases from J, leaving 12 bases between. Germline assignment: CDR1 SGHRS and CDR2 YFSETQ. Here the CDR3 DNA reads TGCGCCAGCGGAGAGGGGTGGACAGATACGCAGTATTTT. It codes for CASGEGWTDTQYF.

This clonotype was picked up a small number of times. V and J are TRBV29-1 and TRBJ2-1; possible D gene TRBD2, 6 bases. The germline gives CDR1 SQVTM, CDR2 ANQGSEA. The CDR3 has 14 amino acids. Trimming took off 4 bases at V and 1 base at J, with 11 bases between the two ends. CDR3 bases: TGCAGCGTTGCACCCGGGGGATCCTACAATGAGCAGTTCTTC. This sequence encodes CSVAPGGSYNEQFF.